The entry below describes one T cell receptor (beta chain). The antigen is not known. This sample is part of a study of graft-versus-host responses after intestinal transplantation. The CDR3 length is 21 residues. TCRdb keeps only in-frame clones here, not all; method: immunoSEQ multiplex PCR. Among fewer than 150,000 clones, more than 80% were seen once, and the ten largest hold roughly 0.17%. The sequence was collected from a human donor who received an intestinal transplant. The V call is TRBV12-2, the J call TRBJ1-6; TRBD1 was called by the table and not checked on the DNA. TRBV12-2 is described as a pseudogene. The input for sequencing was unstimulated CD4+ T cells sorted from spleen or lymph node cells, taken before intestinal transplant. CDR3 sequence: CASRLSPPGTGSESYNSPLHF. As DNA, the CDR3 is TGTGCAAGTCGCCTCAGCCCTCCCGGGACAGGGTCCGAATCCTATAATTCACCCCTCCACTTT.